These 20 T cell receptor beta chains were all obtained from the same sample, sequenced in a study of cytomegalovirus exposure and HLA in healthy donors. Researchers ran the PCR with 60 Vbeta and 13 Jbeta primers. The repertoire was sequenced with immunoSEQ multiplex PCR; TCRdb's copy has only in-frame clones and lacks some. The sample has under 200,000 clones, 65% to 85% seen once; the top ten hold 6.3%. The source material was PBMCs. The receptors stem from a male donor in good health and CMV-seropositive.

The rearrangement uses TRBV11-2 and TRBJ2-2; 7 bases fit TRBD1. Trimming at V came to 3 bases and at J to 0 bases, leaving 4 bases not matched to a gene. From germline, CDR1 is SGHAT and CDR2 FQNNGV. CDR3 length equals 16 residues. The CDR3 sequence is CASSFRTGSNTGELFF. The DNA for the CDR3 is TGTGCCAGCAGCTTCAGGACAGGTTCGAACACCGGGGAGCTGTTTTTT.

The chain employs TRBV11-2 and TRBJ1-1; TRBD1 might be the D (6 bases). The germline V gene has CDR1 SGHAT and CDR2 FQNNGV. The CDR3 runs 13 residues. The ends were cut back, 4 bases at V and 7 bases at J, with 13 bases in the middle. DNA for the CDR3: TGTGCCAGCAGCTCCAGGGGTACCAGTGAAGCTTTCTTT. It yields the protein CASSSRGTSEAFF.

V gene TRBV27 combines with J gene TRBJ2-7, with TRBD1 as a possible D gene (5 bases). The CDR3 extends over 15 amino acids. V was pared by 7 bases and J by 3 bases, with 19 bases between. CDR1 is MNHEY, CDR2 SMNVEV, per germline (reference sequence). CDR3 nucleotides: TGTGCCAGCACCCTGACAGCCGGTAGTTACTACGAGCAGTACTTC. Translated: CASTLTAGSYYEQYF.

This CDR3 is CASGRSSYNSPLHF. The CDR3 DNA is TGTGCCAGCGGCCGGAGCTCCTATAATTCACCCCTCCACTTT. The V and J genes are TRBV6-1 and TRBJ1-6, with D hard to call. The CDR3 runs to 14 residues. The V gene's germline CDR1 is MNHNS and CDR2 SASEGT. Trimming left V 8 bases short and J 0 bases short, with 8 bases between.

This clone was detected only a few times. The J gene is TRBJ1-1, the V gene TRBV2; weak D call: TRBD1 (5 bases). The CDR3 spans 13 residues. Between the trimmed V and J ends, which lost 4 bases and 5 bases, there was a span of 11 bases. Looked up from germline, CDR1 is SNHLY and CDR2 is FYNNEI. The CDR3 sequence: CASSGEGETEAFF. The CDR3 nucleotides are TGTGCCAGCAGTGGTGAAGGGGAAACTGAAGCTTTCTTT.

The chain links TRBV5-1 to TRBJ2-3; TRBD2 matches at 14 bases. Germline V gives CDR1 SGHRS, CDR2 YFSETQ. The CDR3 length is 16 residues. The junction had 5 bases not matched to a gene; V was cut back by 4 bases and J by 4 bases. The CDR3, as DNA: TGCGCCAGCAGCGGGGGACTAGCGGGAGATTCAGATACGCAGTATTTT. Translating gives CASSGGLAGDSDTQYF.

V is TRBV7-2 and J is TRBJ1-2, with D tentatively TRBD1 (6 bases). This CDR3 is 12 amino acids long. Germline CDR1 and CDR2: SGHTA and FQGNSA. Trimming took 3 bases from V and 7 from J, leaving 9 bases between them. This CDR3 is CASSFSQGGYTF. CDR3 DNA: TGTGCCAGCAGCTTCTCACAGGGTGGCTACACCTTC.

This clone was counted between two and nine times. This rearrangement joins TRBV29-1 to TRBJ2-3; D possibly corresponds to TRBD1 (5 bases). Trimming cost V 4 bases and J 10 bases, with 12 bases left between them. CDR1 is SQVTM, CDR2 ANQGSEA, per germline. The CDR3 is 11 amino acids. The CDR3, as DNA: TGCAGCGTTGGAGAAGGCAGGGCGCAGTATTTT. This sequence encodes CSVGEGRAQYF.

The chain links TRBV19 to TRBJ2-1; a possible D gene is TRBD2 (6 bases). The CDR3 has 15 residues. Germline values: CDR1 LNHDA, CDR2 SQIVND (reference sequence). V lost 4 bases to trimming and J lost 2 bases, with 12 bases between them. The DNA for the CDR3 is TGTGCCAGTAGTACACATAGCGGAGCCTACAATGAGCAGTTCTTC. Protein sequence: CASSTHSGAYNEQFF. The full variable domain, with the rest looked up from reference TRBV19 and TRBJ2-1, is DGGITQSPKYLFRKEGQNVTLSCEQNLNHDAMYWYRQDPGQGLRLIYYSQIVNDFQKGDIAEGYSVSREKKESFPLTVTSAQKNPTAFYLCASSTHSGAYNEQFFGPGTRLTVL.

This clone showed up just a few times. The J gene is TRBJ2-1, the V gene TRBV5-1; D possibly corresponds to TRBD1 (6 bases). The CDR3 contains 15 residues. Per the germline V gene, CDR1 is SGHRS and CDR2 is YFSETQ. Trimming stripped 0 bases from V and 6 bases from J, with 13 bases between. The CDR3 DNA is TGCGCCAGCAGCTTGGACAGGGAAAGGGGCAATGAGCAGTTCTTC. Encoded protein: CASSLDRERGNEQFF.

The table lists this clone with a few counts. The chain links TRBV2 to TRBJ1-3; D ambiguous. This CDR3 spans 14 amino acids. Germline V gene lookup returns CDR1 SNHLY and CDR2 FYNNEI. Trimming shortened V by 4 bases and J by 8 bases, and 15 bases separated the two germline ends. The CDR3, as DNA: TGTGCCAGCAGTGCCGGCGGTACCCGAGACACCATATATTTT. It yields the protein CASSAGGTRDTIYF.

This clone was counted between two and nine times. The CDR3 loop reads CASGLAGDRLTGELFF. The CDR3 coding sequence is TGTGCTAGTGGTTTGGCCGGGGACAGATTGACAGGGGAGCTGTTTTTT. The gene calls are TRBV12-5 and TRBJ2-2, with TRBD1 matching 7 bases. The CDR3 totals 16 residues. Germline loops: CDR1 LGHNT, CDR2 FRNRAP. With 1 base clipped from V and 8 bases from J, the junction kept 10 bases outside the gene matches.

In regard to this clone: The same CDR3 is also encoded by other DNA sequences in this sample. This sequence joins TRBV7-2 and TRBJ2-4, with D maybe TRBD1 (5 bases). This CDR3 is built from 13 residues. The germline CDR1 and CDR2 sequences are SGHTA and FQGNSA. The ends were cut back, 5 bases at V and 7 bases at J, with 12 bases in the middle. The CDR3 DNA follows: TGTGCCAGCAGCCCCAGCAGGGTTAACATTCAGTACTTC. This codes for CASSPSRVNIQYF. The complete variable domain, with remaining parts taken from reference TRBV7-2 and TRBJ2-4, reads GAGVSQSPSNKVTEKGKDVELRCDPISGHTALYWYRQSLGQGLEFLIYFQGNSAPDKSGLPSDRFSAERTGGSVSTLTIQRTQQEDSAVYLCASSPSRVNIQYFGAGTRLSVL.

The chain uses TRBV29-1 and TRBJ2-3; possible D gene TRBD2, 6 bases. CDR1 is SQVTM, CDR2 ANQGSEA, per germline. This CDR3 is 14 amino acids long. V was cut by 3 bases and J by 0 bases, with 10 bases left in between. CDR3 nucleotide sequence: TGCAGCGTTGACGGGGGTAGTAGCACAGATACGCAGTATTTT. Translating gives CSVDGGSSTDTQYF.

The gene calls are TRBV6-1 and TRBJ1-5; D might be TRBD1 (6 bases). Germline V gene lookup returns CDR1 MNHNS and CDR2 SASEGT. The CDR3 runs to 13 residues. V was shortened by 6 bases and J by 6 bases, with 12 bases between the two germline ends. As DNA, the CDR3 is TGTGCCAGCAGGGAACAGGGTCCTCAGCCCCAGCATTTT. Protein product: CASREQGPQPQHF.

V usage is TRBV5-4 and J usage is TRBJ2-3; D ambiguous. The V gene's germline CDR1 is SGHNT and CDR2 YYREEE (reference sequence). V was trimmed by 4 bases and J by 0 bases, leaving 3 bases between them. The CDR3 extends over 12 amino acids. The chain's CDR3 is CASSLSTDTQYF. CDR3 DNA: TGTGCCAGCAGCCTTAGCACAGATACGCAGTATTTT.

V and J are TRBV7-9 and TRBJ1-4, with D perhaps TRBD1 (6 bases). This CDR3 comprises 16 residues. Germline V CDR1 and CDR2: SEHNR, FQNEAQ (reference sequence). Trimming shortened V by 0 bases and J by 7 bases, and 15 bases separated the two germline ends. CDR3 DNA: TGTGCCAGCAGCTTAGCCGACAGGATGGAAGGTGAAAAACTGTTTTTT. This encodes CASSLADRMEGEKLFF.

The rearrangement links TRBV4-2 to TRBJ2-2; TRBD2 matches 8 bases. V shed 0 bases, J shed 4 bases, and the junction held 7 bases outside the gene matches. Per germline, CDR1 LGHNA and CDR2 YNFKEQ. There are 17 residues in the CDR3. DNA of the CDR3: TGTGCCAGCAGCCAAGATGAGCTAGCGGGTACCACCGGGGAGCTGTTTTTT. This sequence encodes CASSQDELAGTTGELFF.

The V gene is TRBV5-1, the J gene TRBJ2-7; 7 positions match TRBD1. Trimming removed 8 bases from V and 3 bases from J; junction bases left unmatched: 8. CDR1 is SGHRS and CDR2 is YFSETQ in the germline V gene. CDR3 length: 13 amino acids. CDR3 amino acids: CASGTQGIYEQYF. CDR3 nucleotides: TGCGCCAGTGGCACACAGGGGATCTACGAGCAGTACTTC.

This chain joins TRBV28 and TRBJ1-4; D uncertain. This CDR3 is 14 amino acids long. In germline, CDR1 is MDHEN, CDR2 SYDVKM. With 3 bases removed from V and 3 bases from J, the gap between germline ends came to 8 bases. Here the CDR3 reads CASSFAGPNEKLFF. CDR3 in DNA: TGTGCCAGCAGTTTTGCGGGTCCTAATGAAAAACTGTTTTTT.